The 7 T cell receptor beta chains reported below all come from one sample, sequenced in a study of blood T cell repertoires in COVID-19 (TCRdb year 2020). Preparation of the library involved the immunoSEQ multiplex PCR assay. Imported from immuneACCESS, the table was reduced by TCRdb to in-frame sequences with V and J called. These copies leave out some clones; in studies compared against another copy, an unresolved V gene accounts for under half, and the cause of the remainder is not known. This sample holds around 190,000 clones; more than 80% were observed only once. Of the sample, roughly 7% is held by the ten largest clones. The sample consisted of peripheral blood. The receptors originated from a human donor in a cohort sampled during active COVID-19.

The V call is TRBV5-6, the J call TRBJ1-1, with 9 bases aligning to TRBD1. Looked up from germline, CDR1 is SGHDT and CDR2 is YYEEEE. V gave up 4 bases and J gave up 13 bases; unmatched junction bases: 14. This CDR3 is 14 amino acids long. The CDR3 loop is CASSRYGTGFRVFF. The CDR3 DNA is TGTGCCAGCAGCCGGTACGGGACAGGGTTTAGGGTTTTCTTT.

This clone was observed a single time. This chain connects TRBV9 to TRBJ1-1, with 7 positions matching TRBD1. The V gene's germline CDR1 is SGDLS and CDR2 YYNGEE. CDR3 size: 14 residues. V lost 0 bases and J lost 3; bases outside the gene matches: 2. CDR3 sequence: CASSVVGTDTEAFF. The CDR3, as DNA: TGTGCCAGCAGCGTAGTTGGGACAGACACTGAAGCTTTCTTT.

The sample holds a few counts of this clone. The gene calls are TRBV7-9 and TRBJ2-5; 7 nucleotides match TRBD1. The CDR3 has 17 residues. CDR1 SEHNR and CDR2 FQNEAQ come from the germline V gene (reference sequence). The ends lost 1 base at V and 2 bases at J; junction bases unmatched: 10. The DNA for the CDR3 is TGTGCCAGCAGCTTAGGGGTCACAGGGGATTTTCAAGAGACCCAGTACTTC. Residues: CASSLGVTGDFQETQYF.

The chain couples TRBV4-1 to TRBJ2-2; 11 bases align to TRBD2. The CDR3 sequence is 17 residues long. Germline CDR1 MGHRA, CDR2 YSYEKL. The V segment lost 4 bases and the J segment 6 bases; nucleotides outside the gene matches: 10. The CDR3 sequence is CASSPGGTSGRPGELFF. CDR3 sequence (DNA): TGCGCCAGCAGCCCCGGCGGGACTAGCGGTCGACCCGGGGAGCTGTTTTTT.

This rearrangement joins TRBV23-1 to TRBJ1-5; tentative D call: TRBD1 (5 bases). TRBV23-1 is an open reading frame, and its role is uncertain. CDR3 length: 17 amino acids. Trimming stripped 3 bases from V and 5 bases from J, with 20 bases between. For the CDR3, the DNA is TGCGCCAGCAGTCACGAGGGTAGTCCGGGGGTTCATCAGCCCCAGCATTTT. Its translation is CASSHEGSPGVHQPQHF.

The chain uses TRBV7-3 and TRBJ2-7, with a possible D match to TRBD2 (5 bases). Trimming removed 1 base from V and 6 bases from J, with 10 bases in between. Germline V gene lookup returns CDR1 SGHTA and CDR2 FQGTGA. CDR3 length equals 13 residues. For the CDR3, the DNA is TGTGCCAGCAGCTTAAATGGGGAGAGCGAGCAGTACTTC. Translated: CASSLNGESEQYF.

This clone was counted a few times. This chain connects TRBV29-1 to TRBJ1-2, with no clear D. The V end was cut by 7 bases, the J end by 4 bases, with 16 bases between. This CDR3 spans 13 amino acids. Germline-derived CDR1 and CDR2 are SQVTM and ANQGSEA. Written as DNA, the CDR3 is TGCAGCGCCCGCTCAGGCTCTACCTATGGCTACACCTTC. It yields the protein CSARSGSTYGYTF.